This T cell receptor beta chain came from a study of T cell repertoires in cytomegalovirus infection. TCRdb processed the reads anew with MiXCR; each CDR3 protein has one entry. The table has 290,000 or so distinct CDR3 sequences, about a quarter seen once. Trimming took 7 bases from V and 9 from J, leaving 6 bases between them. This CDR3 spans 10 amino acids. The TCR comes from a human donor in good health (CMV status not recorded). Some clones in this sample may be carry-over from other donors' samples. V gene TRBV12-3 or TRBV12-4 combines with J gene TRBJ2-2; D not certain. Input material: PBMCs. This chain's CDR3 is CASKNRELFF. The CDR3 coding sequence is TGTGCCAGCAAGAATCGGGAGCTGTTTTTT.